The rows below give T cell receptor beta chains drawn from one sample of a study of shared T cell receptors in the human thymus. Sequencing was performed with immunoSEQ multiplex PCR; in TCRdb, only in-frame clones are kept and a portion is missing. The sample lists about 380,000 clones; around 95% were seen once. The sequenced sample was thymocytes. These receptors all stem from a human donor. Each CDR3 is given with its conserved first and last residue. D genes are given only for firm matches. Clone size is given for some rows only: seen once, a few or many times, or a class if the clone is expanded.

d_call,clone_size,j_call,v_call,cdr3_aa,cdr3_nt
.,.,TRBJ1-1,TRBV28,CASSIQGHKFFKWAFF,TGTGCCAGCAGTATACAGGGACACAAGTTCTTTAAGTGGGCTTTCTTT
.,.,TRBJ2-2,TRBV5-8,CASSLQVLEYTGELFF,TGTGCCAGCAGTTTACAGGTTTTGGAGTACACCGGGGAGCTGTTTTTT
TRBD2,.,TRBJ2-5,TRBV5-1,CASSPLIAGVGEQYF,TGCGCCAGCAGCCCTTTGATAGCGGGAGTAGGGGAGCAGTACTTC
.,.,TRBJ1-3,TRBV28,CASSLSRACIGNTIYF,TGTGCCAGCAGTTTATCTCGGGCGTGCATCGGAAACACCATATATTTT
TRBD2,.,TRBJ2-2,TRBV5-1,CASSRTSGSGTGELFF,TGCGCCAGCAGCCGGACTAGCGGGAGTGGTACCGGGGAGCTGTTTTTT
.,few,TRBJ1-2,TRBV27,CASSPRDRSAVGYTF,TGTGCCAGCAGTCCTCGCGACAGGTCCGCGGTAGGCTACACCTTC
TRBD2,.,TRBJ2-5,TRBV14,CASTPGTSGRGETQYF,TGTGCCAGCACCCCCGGGACTAGCGGGAGGGGAGAGACCCAGTACTTC
TRBD1,.,TRBJ1-1,TRBV30,CAWSVRVRTGSRNTEAFF,TGTGCCTGGAGTGTACGGGTCAGGACAGGGAGCAGGAACACTGAAGCTTTCTTT
.,.,TRBJ2-7,TRBV30,CAWSVGFGRYEQYF,TGTGCCTGGAGTGTAGGATTTGGCCGGTACGAGCAGTACTTC
.,.,TRBJ2-7,TRBV29-1,CSVEEYCQETYEQYF,TGCAGCGTTGAGGAATACTGCCAGGAAACCTACGAGCAGTACTTC
.,.,TRBJ2-7,TRBV30,CAWVNTGTLVSYEQYF,TGTGCCTGGGTTAACACCGGGACACTAGTCTCCTACGAGCAGTACTTC
.,.,TRBJ2-1,TRBV11-2,CASSLKGPTTNNEQFF,TGTGCCAGCAGCTTAAAAGGGCCAACCACCAACAATGAGCAGTTCTTC
.,.,TRBJ2-4,TRBV7-7,CASIPRGSSIQYF,TGTGCCAGCATCCCTCGGGGGTCTAGCATTCAGTACTTC
.,.,TRBJ1-1,TRBV2,CASSFGRHTEAFF,TGTGCCAGCAGTTTCGGACGCCACACTGAAGCTTTCTTT
TRBD2,.,TRBJ2-7,TRBV14,CASSQDKPGLGQLYEQYF,TGTGCCAGCAGCCAAGACAAACCGGGACTAGGGCAACTCTACGAGCAGTACTTC
TRBD2,.,TRBJ2-5,TRBV18,CASSPTGGRSQETQYF,TGTGCCAGCTCACCAACAGGCGGGAGGTCCCAAGAGACCCAGTACTTC
TRBD2,.,TRBJ2-7,TRBV6-6,CASSYGLADSSYEQYF,TGTGCCAGCAGTTACGGACTAGCGGATTCCTCCTACGAGCAGTACTTC
TRBD2,once,TRBJ2-7,TRBV4-2,CASSQDEGTSGKEGEQYF,TGTGCCAGCAGCCAAGATGAAGGGACTAGCGGAAAGGAGGGGGAGCAGTACTTC
.,.,TRBJ1-2,TRBV5-1,CASSLAGYGYTF,TGCGCCAGCAGCTTGGCAGGCTATGGCTACACCTTC
.,.,TRBJ1-1,TRBV7-2,CASSHPLAGRAFF,TGTGCCAGCAGCCACCCTTTAGCAGGGCGGGCTTTCTTT
.,.,TRBJ2-7,TRBV28,CASSNTGGAYEQYF,TGTGCCAGCAGCAATACAGGGGGGGCCTACGAGCAGTACTTC
.,.,TRBJ2-1,TRBV7-2,CASQNRERNEQFF,TGTGCCAGCCAAAACAGGGAAAGAAATGAGCAGTTCTTC
.,.,TRBJ2-7,TRBV14,CASSQEDQIEQYF,TGTGCCAGCAGCCAAGAGGACCAGATCGAGCAGTACTTC
.,.,TRBJ1-5,TRBV28,CASSFPAKFINQPQHF,TGTGCCAGCAGTTTCCCCGCCAAGTTCATCAATCAGCCCCAGCATTTT
TRBD2,.,TRBJ2-7,TRBV28,CASSSGLEEQYF,TGTGCCAGCAGTTCGGGACTAGAAGAGCAGTACTTC